This T cell receptor beta chain was sequenced for a study of siplizumab effects on memory and regulatory T cells. Produced via immunoSEQ multiplex PCR; TCRdb's table is partial and in-frame only. In the table there are 100,000 or so clones, about 91% of which are singletons. This clone was counted once. The germline V gene has CDR1 LNHDA and CDR2 SQIVND (reference sequence). This CDR3 comprises 19 residues. V lost 4 bases, J lost 3 bases, and 14 bases stayed unmatched. The chain joins TRBV19 to TRBJ2-3; 12 nucleotides agree with TRBD2. The sample comprised CD4+ T cells sorted from blood. The sequence was obtained from a human donor in good health. Some clones in this sample may be carry-over from other donors' samples. In nucleotides, the CDR3 is TGTGCCAGTAGTACAATACCGGGACTAGCGGGCCCGATGACAGATACGCAGTATTTT. This translates into CASSTIPGLAGPMTDTQYF. Drawing the rest from reference TRBV19 and TRBJ2-3, the complete variable domain is DGGITQSPKYLFRKEGQNVTLSCEQNLNHDAMYWYRQDPGQGLRLIYYSQIVNDFQKGDIAEGYSVSREKKESFPLTVTSAQKNPTAFYLCASSTIPGLAGPMTDTQYFGPGTRLTVL.